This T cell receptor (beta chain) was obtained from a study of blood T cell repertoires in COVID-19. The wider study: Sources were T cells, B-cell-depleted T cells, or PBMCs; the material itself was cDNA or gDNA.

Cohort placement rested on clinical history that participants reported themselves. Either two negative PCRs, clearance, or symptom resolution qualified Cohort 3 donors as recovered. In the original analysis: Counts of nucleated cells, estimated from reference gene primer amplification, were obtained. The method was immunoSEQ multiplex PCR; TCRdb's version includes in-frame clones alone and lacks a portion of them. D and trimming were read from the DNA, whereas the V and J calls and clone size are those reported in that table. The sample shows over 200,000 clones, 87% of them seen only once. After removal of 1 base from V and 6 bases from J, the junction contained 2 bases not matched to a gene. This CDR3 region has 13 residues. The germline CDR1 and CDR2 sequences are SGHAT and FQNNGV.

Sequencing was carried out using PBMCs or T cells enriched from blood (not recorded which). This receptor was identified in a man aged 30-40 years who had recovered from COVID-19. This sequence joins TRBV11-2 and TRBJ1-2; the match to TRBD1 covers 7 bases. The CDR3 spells CASSLGTGDGYTF. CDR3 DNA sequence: TGTGCCAGCAGCTTAGGAACAGGGGATGGCTACACCTTC.